This TCR beta chain was identified in a study of OX40 agonist ivuxolimab in advanced cancers. Study at large: In three patients, partial responses were observed, one with hepatocellular carcinoma and two with cutaneous melanoma.

Only in-frame clones appear in the TCRdb table, and some are missing; sequencing was by immunoSEQ multiplex PCR. The sample lists fewer than 80,000 clones; 75% to 90% were seen once. As regards this clone: What it binds is unknown.

Overall study results and limits: Clones of CD4+ and CD8+ blood T cells grew by week 6 at doses of 0.1 to 3.0 mg/kg. More expanded clones were seen, on average, in CD8+ T cells than in CD4+.

The CDR3 sequence is 15 residues long. Germline V gives CDR1 SQVTM, CDR2 ANQGSEA. Deletions cut 4 bases from V and 3 bases from J, with 18 bases between. The source of this sequence is an adult with an advanced solid tumor such as melanoma, head and neck, liver or kidney cancer. This sample comprised CD4+ or CD8+ T cells sorted from blood, obtained in a trial of the OX40 agonist ivuxolimab. The genes are TRBV29-1 and TRBJ1-2, with D perhaps matching TRBD1 (5 bases). The CDR3 sequence is CSVGQLTGLDYGYTF. The CDR3 region has the DNA TGCAGCGTTGGACAGCTAACAGGCCTAGACTATGGCTACACCTTC.